This T cell receptor (beta chain) was documented in a study of shared clonotypes between healthy human individuals. The wider study: Plates per donor: three CD4 naive, three CD4 memory, two CD8 naive, one CD8 memory.

Germline trimming cut 3 bases from V and 6 bases from J; bases unmatched to any gene: 14. Looked up from germline, CDR1 is LNHDA and CDR2 is SQIVND (reference sequence). This CDR3 contains 17 residues. Data came from immunoSEQ multiplex PCR; TCRdb stores just in-frame clones and leaves some out. The repertoire holds under 1,900,000 clones, with 98% to 99% as singletons. The sequence came from a man under 40 in good health. The material sequenced was naive CD4+ T cells sorted from blood. Subset indicated: CD45RA+ positively selected. The chain couples TRBV19 to TRBJ1-2, with TRBD1 identical over 9 bases. The CDR3 protein is CASSMGATGGLGNGYTF. The CDR3 nucleotides are TGTGCCAGTAGTATGGGGGCTACAGGGGGCCTCGGCAATGGCTACACCTTC.